This TCR beta chain was captured in a study of shared clonotypes between healthy human individuals (dated by TCRdb to 2020 to 2022). Looking at the study overall: The cohort comprised a couple of women and three men aged 18 to 49 years. For each donor, CD4 naive and CD4 memory were each given three plates, CD8 naive was given two plates, and CD8 memory was given one plate. To estimate repertoire size and how much clonotype sharing occurs between individuals, the study deeply sequenced the blood TCR repertoires of several healthy adults. To increase sequencing depth and limit assay-specific biases, TCR repertoire library preparation and sequencing were carried out by different laboratories using diverse techniques. Each donor's leukapheresis produced roughly between about 0.8 and 8.9 billion PBMCs. Study-level results and caveats: Pairwise subsampling led to the expectation that sequencing depth would affect the degree of clonotype sharing among donors. Naive subsets generally had larger estimated clonotype richness than memory subsets did. Sampling was restricted to blood, and TCR repertoires in tissues likely differ from the TCR repertoires found in blood. Clonotypes shared by all four sorted-subset donors showed higher generation probabilities than non-shared clonotypes. Rarefaction of sorted-subset datasets indicated incomplete sequencing despite the large sequencing depth. Because the study included only a small number of donors, the genetic and exposure-history diversity represented was limited. Across four donors, roughly 5% of naive CD4, roughly 3.5% of naive CD8, about 2% of memory CD4, and 0.3% to 0.45% of memory CD8 clonotypes were shared.

Concerning this clone: The antigen this receptor binds is unknown. Base qualities were left out, and no much larger clone turns up one base away. Additional DNA sequences in this sample encode the identical CDR3.

Using the deep immunoSEQ assay, TCR CDR3 regions were amplified from genomic DNA by multiplex PCR. Extracted genomic DNA from each cell subset was distributed evenly across all wells of several immunoSEQ 96-well plates, and each plate was treated as a replicate. For sorted subsets, each replicate PCR was loaded with roughly 0.2 ug genomic DNA, equivalent to about 30,000 T cell genomes. The purified libraries were quantified using a Qubit 3.0 fluorometer, sized with a Bioanalyzer 2100, and then quantified again using the KAPA Library Quantification kit. Each immunoSEQ 96-well plate was sequenced on its own single-read 150-cycle Illumina NextSeq 550 flow cell. In the original analysis: Because only junctional sequences without quality scores were contained in the immunoSEQ output, filtering matching that applied to full-length reads could not be performed. To assign V/J genes and CDR3, sequences were annotated using PyIR, a Python wrapper for IgBLAST v1.9, with IMGT germline references. Reads with weak V/J assignments (E-value above 1e-6), missing CDR3, stop codons, out-of-frame junctions, or ambiguous translated residues were removed. A V3J clonotype was defined by an identical inferred V gene, J gene, and CDR3 amino acid sequence. Percentage overlap between repertoires was computed as shared unique clonotypes divided by the size of the smaller repertoire. Three approaches were used to assess repertoire richness: RTK rarefaction, the Chao1 estimator, and Recon v2.1 estimates of unobserved clonotypes. OLGA was used to compute generation probabilities for all TCRbeta clonotypes that the gDNA method yielded from a handful of donors. The immuneACCESS repertoire file appears here via TCRdb, limited to in-frame rearrangements. These files lack a portion of the clones; in checked studies, under half of the deficit traces to unresolved V genes, and the cause of the others is not known. V, J and clone size were drawn from that table, and D and trimming were deduced from the DNA. This sample has around 1.4 million clones in its table, and 97% to 99% of those were observed once. The top ten clonotypes cover 0.3% to 0.45% of the sample.

The germline V gene specifies MDHEN as CDR1 and SYDVKM as CDR2. The CDR3 measures 13 amino acids from cysteine to phenylalanine. The kept DNA is CDR3 alone, 39 bases in frame from the first base. V drops 6 bases and J drops 4 bases, leaving 10 bases in between. The donors were healthy, HIV-negative adults with no recently reported acute infections or vaccinations. Every donor was a Caucasian adult living in Nashville, Tennessee, USA. CD4+ T cells were enriched by magnetic negative selection; naive cells were then positively selected on CD45RA, and the negative fraction formed the memory subset. After blood collection by leukapheresis, PBMCs were isolated using Ficoll-Histopaque density gradient centrifugation and then cryopreserved in the vapor phase of liquid nitrogen. Analytical flow cytometry was used to check the purity and quantity of every magnetically sorted T cell population. Each sorted fraction had its genomic DNA isolated and then quantified by UV absorbance on a Nanodrop 2000c.

The chain is assembled from TRBV28 and TRBJ2-1, with TRBD1 tentatively as D gene (6 bases match). The sequence was obtained from a young man in good health. Sequencing was performed on naive CD4+ T cells sorted from blood. In light of the paper, this sample's cell subset or site label describes: CD45RA+ positively selected. The DNA sequence is TGTGCCAGCAGCCTAGACAGGTACAATGAGCAGTTCTTC. This gives the protein CASSLDRYNEQFF.